The TCR beta chain under discussion was sequenced for a study of cytomegalovirus exposure and HLA in healthy donors. The study's findings and limits: There were a few CMV-associated chains whose specificity for CMV antigens was confirmed in vitro. Later analysis identified 16,951 TCR beta sequences associated with HLA alleles, using a false discovery rate threshold of 0.05. Within the data, a cluster of highly shared sequence variants was likely a sequencing artifact.

Comment on this clone: As yet, its antigen is unknown.

The length of the CDR3 is 14 residues. V lost 1 base, J lost 6 bases, and 5 bases stayed unmatched. Germline values: CDR1 SGHTA, CDR2 FQGTGA. Primers: 60 Vbeta forward and 13 Jbeta reverse. Profiled with immunoSEQ multiplex PCR; TCRdb holds only in-frame clones, not every one. The sample carries about 210,000 clones, around 80% recorded once. The sequence came from a man aged 35-49 years in good health and CMV-seropositive. Sequencing was performed on PBMCs. The chain uses TRBV7-3 and TRBJ1-2, with 7 bases identical to TRBD1. CDR3 nucleotide sequence: TGTGCCAGCAGCTTAAGGTCAGGGGGAGATGGCTACACCTTC. Encoded protein: CASSLRSGGDGYTF.